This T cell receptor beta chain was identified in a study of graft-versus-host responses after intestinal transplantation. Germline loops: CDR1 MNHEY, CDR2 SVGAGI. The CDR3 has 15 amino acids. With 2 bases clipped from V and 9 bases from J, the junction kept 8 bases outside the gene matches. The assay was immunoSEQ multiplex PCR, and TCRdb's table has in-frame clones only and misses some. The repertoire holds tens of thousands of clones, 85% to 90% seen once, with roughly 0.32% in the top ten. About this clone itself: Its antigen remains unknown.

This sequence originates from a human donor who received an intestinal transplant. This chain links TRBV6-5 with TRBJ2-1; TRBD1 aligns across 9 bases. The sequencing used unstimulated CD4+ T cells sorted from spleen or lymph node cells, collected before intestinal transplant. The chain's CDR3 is CASSYTGPGQGEQFF. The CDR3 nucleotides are TGTGCCAGCAGTTACACGGGTCCGGGACAGGGTGAGCAGTTCTTC.